These 28 T cell receptor beta chains came from one sample sequenced in a study of cytomegalovirus exposure and HLA in healthy donors. PCR amplification relied on 60 Vbeta primers (plus 13 Jbeta primers). The repertoire was sequenced with immunoSEQ multiplex PCR; TCRdb's copy has only in-frame clones and lacks some. The sample's table shows about 92,000 clones. Sequenced material: PBMCs. The receptors shown here come from a man in his fifties in good health and CMV-seropositive.

This chain joins TRBV18 and TRBJ1-1; TRBD1 might be the D (6 bases). The V end lost 3 bases, the J end lost 8 bases, and 10 bases lay between the germline ends. CDR1 and CDR2 (germline): KGHSH, LQKENI. The CDR3 totals 12 residues. CDR3 loop: CASSPDGGEAFF. The DNA of the CDR3 is TGTGCCAGCTCACCCGATGGGGGCGAAGCTTTCTTT.

The chain links TRBV5-6 to TRBJ1-4; D remains ambiguous. V was pared by 5 bases and J by 7 bases, with 15 bases between. Germline V gene sequence: CDR1 SGHDT, CDR2 YYEEEE. The CDR3 length is 14 residues. CDR3 protein: CASSLTSGGEKLFF. CDR3 DNA: TGTGCCAGCAGTCTGACATCGGGAGGTGAAAAACTGTTTTTT.

This chain links TRBV11-2 with TRBJ2-7, with D perhaps TRBD1 (5 bases). Trimming pared 1 base from V and 2 bases from J, leaving 12 bases between. The CDR3 loop spans 15 amino acids. Germline CDR1 is SGHAT and CDR2 is FQNNGV. CDR3: CASSLGADSTYEQYV. In DNA form, the CDR3 reads TGTGCCAGCAGCTTAGGGGCCGACAGCACCTACGAGCAGTACGTC.

The V gene is TRBV19, the J gene TRBJ2-1; the match to TRBD2 covers 8 bases. The CDR3 sequence is 15 residues long. Germline V gives CDR1 LNHDA, CDR2 SQIVND (reference sequence). Unmatched junction bases numbered 5, after V lost 1 base and J lost 6 bases. CDR3 coding DNA: TGTGCCAGTAGTATAGCTAGCGGGCTCCGCAATGAGCAGTTCTTC. Its protein product is CASSIASGLRNEQFF.

The chain recombines TRBV4-2 with TRBJ2-1, with 7 bases fitting TRBD2. This CDR3 has 17 residues. Germline V gene sequence: CDR1 LGHNA, CDR2 YNFKEQ. With V trimmed by 1 base and J by 4 bases, 10 bases remained unmatched. This CDR3 reads CASSQVPSGDPYNEQFF. CDR3 DNA sequence: TGTGCCAGCAGCCAAGTCCCGAGCGGGGACCCTTACAATGAGCAGTTCTTC.

The chain couples TRBV6-5 to TRBJ2-2; 9 positions agree with TRBD2. The V gene end was trimmed by 0 bases and the J gene end by 5 bases; junction bases not matched to a gene: 1. The V gene's germline CDR1 is MNHEY and CDR2 SVGAGI. The CDR3 has 15 amino acids. CDR3 DNA sequence: TGTGCCAGCAGTTACTCGGCGGGAGGGACCGGGGAGCTGTTTTTT. Translated: CASSYSAGGTGELFF.

J is TRBJ2-7 and V is TRBV2; 7 bases align to TRBD1. The V segment lost 8 bases and the J segment 7 bases; nucleotides outside the gene matches: 11. The germline CDR1 and CDR2 sequences are SNHLY and FYNNEI. The CDR3 length is 13 residues. As DNA, the CDR3 is TGTGCCAGCGCCGGGACAGTCTTTCGAGAGCAGTACTTC. This sequence encodes CASAGTVFREQYF.

This sequence joins TRBV29-1 and TRBJ2-1, with 14 bases fitting TRBD2. The germline V gene has CDR1 SQVTM and CDR2 ANQGSEA. The CDR3 sequence is 14 residues long. The junction had 7 bases not matched to a gene; V was cut back by 6 bases and J by 9 bases. CDR3 residues: CSVTSGRAYGEQFF. The CDR3 region has the DNA TGCAGCGTGACTAGCGGGAGGGCTTACGGTGAGCAGTTCTTC.

The genes are TRBV2 and TRBJ2-2; 8 bases match TRBD2. The germline V gene encodes CDR1 SNHLY and CDR2 FYNNEI. The CDR3 extends over 16 amino acids. J gave up 5 bases and V 2 bases, and 7 bases lay outside the gene matches. The CDR3 loop reads CASSEWLAGQTGELFF. The CDR3 coding sequence is TGTGCCAGCAGTGAATGGCTAGCGGGCCAGACCGGGGAGCTGTTTTTT.

This rearrangement joins TRBV2 to TRBJ2-5; 14 positions agree with TRBD2. V lost 5 bases and J lost 5; bases outside the gene matches: 10. Germline CDR1 SNHLY, CDR2 FYNNEI. The CDR3 is 17 amino acids. In nucleotides, the CDR3 is TGTGCCAGCAGTATCCCCGGGACTAGCGGGGGTGGGGAGACCCAGTACTTC. This encodes CASSIPGTSGGGETQYF. Variable domain in full (rest from reference TRBV2 and TRBJ2-5): EPEVTQTPSHQVTQMGQEVILRCVPISNHLYFYWYRQILGQKVEFLVSFYNNEISEKSEIFDDQFSVERPDGSNFTLKIRSTKLEDSAMYFCASSIPGTSGGGETQYFGPGTRLLVL.

This sequence joins TRBV4-3 and TRBJ2-2; D might be TRBD1 (6 bases). The CDR3 is 13 residues long. The V gene's germline CDR1 is LGHNA and CDR2 YSLEER. The V gene lost 5 bases and the J gene lost 3 bases, with 7 bases spanning the gap. CDR3 residues: CASSRGYTGELFF. Written as DNA, the CDR3 is TGCGCCAGCAGCAGGGGGTACACCGGGGAGCTGTTTTTT.

The chain couples TRBV12-5 to TRBJ2-1; 7 nucleotides match TRBD2. The CDR3 has 12 residues. Germline V gives CDR1 LGHNT, CDR2 FRNRAP. The V and J ends lost 5 bases and 15 bases, in that order; junction bases with no gene match: 10. The DNA of the CDR3 is TGTGCTAGTGGTCTAGAGCGGGGACCCCTGTTCTTC. Translating it yields CASGLERGPLFF.

This sequence joins TRBV19 and TRBJ2-7; 8 nucleotides align to TRBD2. Germline trimming cut 3 bases from V and 6 bases from J; bases unmatched to any gene: 13. This CDR3 contains 16 residues. The germline V gene encodes CDR1 LNHDA and CDR2 SQIVND (reference sequence). CDR3: CASSIAGAASGPEQYF. CDR3 DNA: TGTGCCAGTAGTATCGCCGGTGCGGCTAGCGGGCCCGAGCAGTACTTC.

The chain couples TRBV18 to TRBJ1-5; D unclear. The length of the CDR3 is 16 residues. CDR1 and CDR2 (germline): KGHSH, LQKENI. The ends were cut back, 6 bases at V and 0 bases at J, with 15 bases in the middle. CDR3 residues: CASSQRQAISNQPQHF. The CDR3 region has the DNA TGTGCCAGCTCGCAACGGCAGGCGATTAGCAATCAGCCCCAGCATTTT.

The chain couples TRBV18 to TRBJ2-2, with 7 bases matching TRBD2. Germline V CDR1 and CDR2: KGHSH, LQKENI. Losses at the gene ends were 2 bases for V and 7 bases for J; bases not matched to a gene: 7. The CDR3 consists of 15 residues. The CDR3 here is CASSPVAGADGELFF. The CDR3, as DNA: TGTGCCAGCTCACCAGTGGCGGGAGCGGACGGGGAGCTGTTTTTT.

As for this clone: An end of the junction does not agree with germline; a read error may underlie this. The chain links TRBV30 to TRBJ2-1, with 7 bases lining up with TRBD2. The germline V gene encodes CDR1 GTSNPN and CDR2 SVGIG (reference sequence). The CDR3 extends over 17 amino acids. The CDR3 nucleotides read TGTGCCTGGAGTGTAGGAGGACTAGGAGCTTACTACAATAAGCAGTTCTTC. This translates into CAWSVGGLGAYYNKQFF.

This rearrangement joins TRBV2 to TRBJ2-7, with D tentatively TRBD1 (6 bases). Germline assignment: CDR1 SNHLY and CDR2 FYNNEI. This CDR3 comprises 13 residues. Trimming cost V 5 bases and J 5 bases, with 13 bases left between them. CDR3 in DNA: TGTGCCAGCAGTTTGCGACAGGACCACGAGCAGTACGTC. This gives the protein CASSLRQDHEQYV.

The chain uses TRBV6-6 and TRBJ2-2; weak D call: TRBD2 (7 bases). Trimming cost V 6 bases and J 7 bases, with 15 bases left between them. Germline V CDR1 and CDR2: MNHNY, SVGAGI (reference sequence). The CDR3 runs to 14 residues. CDR3 in amino acids: CASSRGGAGGELFF. The CDR3 DNA is TGTGCCAGCAGCCGTGGGGGGGCTGGCGGGGAGCTGTTTTTT.

The chain links TRBV29-1 to TRBJ1-2; no definite D call. The germline V gene has CDR1 SQVTM and CDR2 ANQGSEA. V gave up 6 bases and J gave up 5 bases, with 25 bases separating them. This CDR3 is built from 16 residues. In DNA, the CDR3 is TGCAGCGTCTTCTCAGATGGGAGCTCAACGCAGTATGGCTACACCTTC. Translated: CSVFSDGSSTQYGYTF.

The V gene is TRBV7-6, the J gene TRBJ2-1; 13 bases fit TRBD2. Germline V CDR1 and CDR2: SGHVS, FNYEAQ. J was trimmed by 4 bases and V by 0 bases; bases with no gene match: 3. The CDR3 has 17 residues. CDR3 region: CASSLAPGLAGYNEQFF. DNA for the CDR3: TGTGCCAGCAGCTTAGCCCCGGGACTAGCGGGGTACAATGAGCAGTTCTTC.

The V gene is TRBV12-5, the J gene TRBJ2-1; the D gene is possibly TRBD2 (7 bases). From germline, CDR1 is LGHNT and CDR2 FRNRAP. Trimming cost V 7 bases and J 5 bases, with 18 bases left between them. The CDR3 sequence is 15 residues long. In nucleotides, the CDR3 is TGTGCTAGTGCCCAAATGGGGGCGGGGGACAATGAGCAGTTCTTC. It translates to CASAQMGAGDNEQFF.

This chain links TRBV30 with TRBJ1-4; D not resolved. V was shortened by 2 bases and J by 2 bases, with 6 bases between the two germline ends. The germline gives CDR1 GTSNPN, CDR2 SVGIG (reference sequence). The CDR3 is made up of 13 amino acids. CDR3 sequence: CAWSRSTNEKLFF. CDR3 coding DNA: TGTGCCTGGAGTCGGTCTACTAATGAAAAACTGTTTTTT.

The chain joins TRBV7-2 to TRBJ1-2; a possible D gene is TRBD1 (5 bases). Trimming cost V 1 base and J 8 bases, with 11 bases left between them. CDR3 length equals 13 residues. Germline CDR1 SGHTA, CDR2 FQGNSA. The CDR3 bases are TGTGCCAGCAGCTTAGAACAGGTCGGCGGCTACACCTTC. Encoded protein: CASSLEQVGGYTF.

The chain recombines TRBV4-1 with TRBJ2-1; D is possibly TRBD2 (5 bases). The CDR3 extends over 15 amino acids. Germline V gene data show CDR1 as MGHRA and CDR2 as YSYEKL. V lost 10 bases, J lost 0 bases, and 16 bases lay in between. Here the CDR3 reads CATTLDSSSYNEQFF. CDR3 nucleotides: TGCGCCACCACACTGGACTCAAGCTCCTACAATGAGCAGTTCTTC.

Regarding this clone: One end of the junction fails to match germline, which may point to a read error. The CDR3 DNA reads as TGTGCTAGCAGTTCAATCACGGGAGCGGCTCAAGAGACCCAGTACTTC. It is translated as CASSSITGAAQETQYF. This rearrangement joins TRBV7-7 to TRBJ2-5; D is possibly TRBD2 (6 bases). The germline gives CDR1 SSHAT, CDR2 FNYEAQ (reference sequence). This CDR3 comprises 16 residues.

CDR3 DNA: TGTGCCACTGCAGGGGACTCCTACGAGCAGTACTTC. Its translation is CATAGDSYEQYF. V gene TRBV28 combines with J gene TRBJ2-7; D is possibly TRBD1 (6 bases). V dropped 10 bases and J dropped 0 bases, with 10 bases sitting between them. Germline-derived CDR1 and CDR2 are MDHEN and SYDVKM. The CDR3 has 12 residues.

The rearrangement joins TRBV5-1 to TRBJ2-5; 7 nucleotides line up with TRBD1. CDR1 is SGHRS and CDR2 is YFSETQ in the germline V gene. This CDR3 has 13 residues. V gave up 9 bases and J gave up 2 bases; unmatched junction bases: 7. CDR3 nucleotides: TGCGCCACCCGGGACAGACAACAAGAGACCCAGTACTTC. It codes for CATRDRQQETQYF.

This chain links TRBV4-1 with TRBJ1-4, with D perhaps matching TRBD1 (6 bases). Germline CDR1 and CDR2: MGHRA and YSYEKL. Trimming left V 10 bases short and J 3 bases short, with 12 bases between. CDR3 length: 13 amino acids. The CDR3, as DNA: TGCGCCACCCAGGGGACGCCTAATGAAAAACTGTTTTTT. This encodes CATQGTPNEKLFF.